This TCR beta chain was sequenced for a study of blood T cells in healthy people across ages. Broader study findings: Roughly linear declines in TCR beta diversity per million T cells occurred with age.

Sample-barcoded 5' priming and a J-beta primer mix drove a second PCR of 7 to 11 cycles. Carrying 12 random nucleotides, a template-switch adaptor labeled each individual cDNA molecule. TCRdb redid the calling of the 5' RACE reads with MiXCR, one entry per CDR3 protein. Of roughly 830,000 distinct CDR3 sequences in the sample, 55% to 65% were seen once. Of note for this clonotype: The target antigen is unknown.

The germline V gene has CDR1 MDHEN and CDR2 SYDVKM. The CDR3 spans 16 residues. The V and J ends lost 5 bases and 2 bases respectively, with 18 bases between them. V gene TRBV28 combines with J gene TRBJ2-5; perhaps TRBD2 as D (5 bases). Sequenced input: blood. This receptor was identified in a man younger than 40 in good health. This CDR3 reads CASSRNLAGGQETQYF. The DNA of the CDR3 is TGTGCCAGCAGTAGGAACTTGGCAGGAGGACAAGAGACCCAGTACTTC.